Described below is a single T cell receptor (beta chain) sequence and its context. Its antigen remains unidentified. The sample belongs to a study of cytomegalovirus exposure and HLA in healthy donors. Study-wide background: A later analysis reported the same platform for the 90 to 150 validation repertoires and the approximately 640 first-cohort repertoires.

The study's findings and limits: The investigators catalogued 160 or so TCR beta chains as cytomegalovirus-associated. Testing in vitro showed a few CMV-associated chains specific for CMV antigens. High sensitivity and specificity were reportedly achieved when the classifier diagnosed cytomegalovirus status.

After removal of 4 bases from V and 8 bases from J, the junction contained 7 bases not matched to a gene. The germline CDR1 and CDR2 sequences are SGHTS and YDEGEE. This CDR3 has 14 amino acids. Assay: immunoSEQ multiplex PCR; the TCRdb copy retains only in-frame clones and omits some. This sample carries some 150,000 clones, about 94% of them seen once, and the ten largest clones take 1.8%. This TCR derives from a man between 18 and 29 years old in good health and CMV-seropositive. The chain links TRBV5-8 to TRBJ2-1; 9 bases align to TRBD2. Input material: PBMCs. CDR3 residues: CASSLGTSWDEQFF. Written as DNA, the CDR3 is TGTGCCAGCAGCCTAGGGACTAGCTGGGATGAGCAGTTCTTC.